These 21 T cell receptor beta chains share one sample of origin, sequenced in a study. Tregs were sorted as CD4+CD25+CD127-/low cells. TCRdb re-called the 5' RACE reads through MiXCR, storing one row per CDR3 protein. The table lists 30,000 to 35,000 distinct CDR3 sequences, 25% to 30% of them singletons. The sequencing sample was made of tumor-infiltrating Tregs sorted from the breast tumor. The receptors were gathered from a female donor with breast cancer.

The sample holds a few counts of this clonotype. The chain has TRBV20-1 and TRBJ2-1, with 12 bases that match TRBD2. With 6 bases clipped from V and 5 bases from J, the junction kept 14 bases outside the gene matches. CDR3 length equals 17 residues. Germline CDR1 and CDR2: DFQATT and SNEGSKA (reference sequence). DNA of the CDR3: TGCAGTGCCCCTAGGGCCGGGACTAGCGGGTCGAACAATGAGCAGTTCTTC. Residues: CSAPRAGTSGSNNEQFF.

Of note for this clonotype: At one end, the junction sequence differs from germline, possibly due to a read error. This chain joins TRBV12-3 or TRBV12-4 and TRBJ1-3; D may be TRBD1 (6 bases). The CDR3 totals 12 residues. This CDR3 is CASSPTGNTICF. CDR3 DNA sequence: TGTGCCAGCAGTCCGACAGGAAACACCATATGTTTT.

This clonotype was seen repeatedly, ten times or more. The chain links TRBV9 to TRBJ2-1, with 12 bases fitting TRBD2. Losses at the gene ends were 3 bases for V and 4 bases for J; bases not matched to a gene: 5. Germline CDR1 SGDLS, CDR2 YYNGEE. There are 16 residues in the CDR3. CDR3 residues: CASSATSGSSYNEQFF. The DNA of the CDR3 is TGTGCCAGCAGCGCGACTAGCGGGAGTTCTTACAATGAGCAGTTCTTC.

CDR3 region: CASSYRVNSPLHF. As DNA, the CDR3 is TGTGCCAGCAGCTATCGGGTTAATTCACCCCTCCACTTT. The chain employs TRBV7-6 and TRBJ1-6; D ambiguous. The V end was cut by 4 bases, the J end by 6 bases, with 7 bases between. This CDR3 is 13 amino acids long. CDR1 is SGHVS, CDR2 FNYEAQ, per germline.

This clonotype was counted ten times or more. The CDR3 nucleotides read TGCAGCGTTGTCGTTAGCGGGAGTAGCACAGATACGCAGTATTTT. This sequence encodes CSVVVSGSSTDTQYF. The rearrangement joins TRBV29-1 to TRBJ2-3; 9 bases align to TRBD2. Trimming took 4 bases from V and 0 from J; bases not matched to a gene: 5. Looked up from germline, CDR1 is SQVTM and CDR2 is ANQGSEA. The CDR3 has 15 amino acids.

The V and J genes are TRBV3-1 and TRBJ2-4; possible D gene TRBD2, 6 bases. CDR3 length equals 14 residues. Trimming left V 2 bases short and J 13 bases short, with 18 bases between. The germline V gene has CDR1 LGHDT and CDR2 YNNKEL (reference sequence). CDR3 protein: CASSQQPGWRAQYF. The CDR3 DNA sequence: TGTGCCAGCAGCCAACAGCCCGGGTGGAGGGCACAGTACTTC.

This clonotype was seen ten or more times. This rearrangement joins TRBV7-8 to TRBJ2-1, with D possibly TRBD2 on 6 matching bases. The V gene's germline CDR1 is SGHVS and CDR2 FQNEAQ. This CDR3 has 15 amino acids. Trimming stripped 1 base from V and 0 bases from J, with 7 bases between. The CDR3: CASSLVSGSYNEQFF. CDR3 bases: TGTGCCAGCAGCTTAGTTAGCGGCTCCTACAATGAGCAGTTCTTC.

In regard to this clonotype: This may be a read error: a much more frequent sequence differs by one nucleotide. The V gene is TRBV12-3 or TRBV12-4, the J gene TRBJ2-1; D unresolved. The V and J ends lost 7 bases and 5 bases respectively, with 18 bases between them. The CDR3 has 15 residues. CDR3: CASTVVLSRNNEQFF. The CDR3 DNA sequence: TGTGCCAGCACCGTTGTACTAAGCCGGAACAATGAGCAGTTCTTC.

This clonotype is termed medium-sized (0.01 to 0.1%). The chain couples TRBV7-9 to TRBJ2-3; D tentatively reads TRBD1 or TRBD2 (5 bases each). Germline V gene lookup returns CDR1 SEHNR and CDR2 FQNEAQ (reference sequence). CDR3 length: 13 amino acids. V was clipped by 7 bases and J by 1 base, with 9 bases between them. As DNA, the CDR3 is TGTGCCAGCAAGATGGGGGGCACAGATACGCAGTATTTT. Amino acid sequence: CASKMGGTDTQYF.

This clonotype was recorded at least ten times. This chain uses TRBV20-1 with TRBJ2-7; TRBD1 might be the D (6 bases). V shed 6 bases and J shed 6 bases, with 12 bases lying between them. Germline V CDR1 and CDR2: DFQATT, SNEGSKA (reference sequence). The CDR3 has 11 amino acids. The CDR3 DNA is TGCAGTGCCTCTATACAGGGCGAGCAGTACTTC. It specifies CSASIQGEQYF.

The CDR3 DNA reads TGTGCCAGCTCACCACTAGGGACCCCGTCTTTTGAGCAGTTCTTC. Translation: CASSPLGTPSFEQFF. The chain couples TRBV18 to TRBJ2-1, with D perhaps given as TRBD1 or TRBD2 (5 bases each). V dropped 1 base and J dropped 9 bases, with 16 bases sitting between them. Per germline, CDR1 KGHSH and CDR2 LQKENI. This CDR3 region has 15 residues. Full variable domain (missing parts from reference TRBV18 and TRBJ2-1): NAGVMQNPRHLVRRRGQEARLRCSPMKGHSHVYWYRQLPEEGLKFMVYLQKENIIDESGMPKERFSAEFPKEGPSILRIQQVVRGDSAAYFCASSPLGTPSFEQFFGPGTRLTVL.

Concerning this clonotype: One junction end does not reproduce the germline sequence, and a read error may be involved. CDR3 in amino acids: CSALVAVRTGTQYF. Here the CDR3 DNA reads TGCAGTGCACTCGTAGCGGTCCGCACAGGTACGCAGTATTTT. V and J are TRBV20-1 and TRBJ2-3; possible D gene TRBD2, 6 bases. Germline V gene data show CDR1 as DFQATT and CDR2 as SNEGSKA (reference sequence). The CDR3 contains 14 residues.

In this sample, this clonotype turned up many times. The rearrangement joins TRBV7-3 to TRBJ2-3, with TRBD2 identical over 9 bases. This CDR3 has 14 residues. CDR1 and CDR2 (germline): SGHTA, FQGTGA. Losses at the gene ends were 2 bases for V and 5 bases for J; bases not matched to a gene: 2. Here the CDR3 reads CASSLAGGGDTQYF. CDR3 coding DNA: TGTGCCAGCAGCTTAGCGGGAGGGGGAGATACGCAGTATTTT.

This clonotype was detected ten times or more. The chain carries TRBV4-1 and TRBJ1-3; tentative D call: TRBD1 (5 bases). The CDR3 has 15 amino acids. Trimming took 5 bases from V and 0 from J, leaving 11 bases between them. Germline values: CDR1 MGHRA, CDR2 YSYEKL. The DNA for the CDR3 is TGCGCCAGCAGCTTGCAGGACACCTCTGGAAACACCATATATTTT. It yields the protein CASSLQDTSGNTIYF.

Ten or more counts support this clonotype. This chain joins TRBV7-8 and TRBJ1-5; no definite D call. This CDR3 contains 17 residues. Germline V lookup: CDR1 SGHVS, CDR2 FQNEAQ. V shed 1 base and J shed 2 bases, with 15 bases lying between them. As DNA, the CDR3 is TGTGCCAGCAGCTTAGGATCGGGTTTCGGGGGCAATCAGCCCCAGCATTTT. It translates to CASSLGSGFGGNQPQHF.

This clonotype has a count of ten or more. The J gene is TRBJ2-6, the V gene TRBV7-2; 7 bases align to TRBD1. The CDR3 is made up of 18 amino acids. V lost 0 bases, J lost 4 bases, and 9 bases stayed unmatched. The germline V gene has CDR1 SGHTA and CDR2 FQGNSA. The CDR3 DNA reads TGTGCCAGCAGCTTAGCTTCTAGGGGGCAGGCCGGGGCCAACGTCCTGACTTTC. Amino acids: CASSLASRGQAGANVLTF.

As for this clonotype: The junction departs from germline at one end; a sequencing error may be responsible. The gene calls are TRBV7-3 and TRBJ1-1; D not resolved. The CDR3 is 13 amino acids. Germline lookup yields CDR1 SGHTA and CDR2 FQGTGA. CDR3 in DNA: TGTGCCAGCAGCTTAGGGCAGAACACTGAAGCTCTCTTT. Encoded protein: CASSLGQNTEALF.

Only one count was recorded for this clonotype. This sequence may be a read error, since a much larger clone differs from it by one base. The genes are TRBV4-1 and TRBJ2-7; D is perhaps TRBD1 (5 bases). This CDR3 contains 11 residues. Looked up from germline, CDR1 is MGHRA and CDR2 is YSYEKL. The CDR3 DNA reads as TGCGACAGCAGCCAAGACAGCGAGCAGTACTTC. Protein: CDSSQDSEQYF.

This chain links TRBV11-2 with TRBJ2-1; 7 bases fit TRBD2. The CDR3 sequence is 14 residues long. Germline V lookup: CDR1 SGHAT, CDR2 FQNNGV. The ends lost 3 bases at V and 4 bases at J; junction bases unmatched: 3. CDR3 coding DNA: TGTGCCAGCAGCTTTTGGCGGGGGTACAATGAGCAGTTCTTC. It is translated as CASSFWRGYNEQFF. The whole variable domain, filled in from reference TRBV11-2 and TRBJ2-1, reads EAGVAQSPRYKIIEKRQSVAFWCNPISGHATLYWYQQILGQGPKLLIQFQNNGVVDDSQLPKDRFSAERLKGVDSTLKIQPAKLEDSAVYLCASSFWRGYNEQFFGPGTRLTVL.

This clonotype was observed at least ten times. CDR3 amino acids: CASSELDRGSRQPQHF. CDR3 in DNA: TGTGCCAGCAGTGAACTGGACAGGGGAAGCAGACAGCCCCAGCATTTT. This rearrangement joins TRBV6-1 to TRBJ1-5, with 9 bases that match TRBD1. The CDR3 covers 16 residues. V gave up 2 bases and J gave up 7 bases; unmatched junction bases: 9. The germline V gene encodes CDR1 MNHNS and CDR2 SASEGT.

In the case of this clonotype: A junction boundary mismatches the germline segment, possibly from a read error. V and J are TRBV29-1 and TRBJ2-7; 8 bases fit TRBD1. Germline CDR1 SQVTM, CDR2 ANQGSEA. This CDR3 region has 13 residues. The CDR3 DNA reads as TGCAGCGTTTCCGACAGGGGAGGCCTCGAGCGGTACTTC. Protein: CSVSDRGGLERYF.